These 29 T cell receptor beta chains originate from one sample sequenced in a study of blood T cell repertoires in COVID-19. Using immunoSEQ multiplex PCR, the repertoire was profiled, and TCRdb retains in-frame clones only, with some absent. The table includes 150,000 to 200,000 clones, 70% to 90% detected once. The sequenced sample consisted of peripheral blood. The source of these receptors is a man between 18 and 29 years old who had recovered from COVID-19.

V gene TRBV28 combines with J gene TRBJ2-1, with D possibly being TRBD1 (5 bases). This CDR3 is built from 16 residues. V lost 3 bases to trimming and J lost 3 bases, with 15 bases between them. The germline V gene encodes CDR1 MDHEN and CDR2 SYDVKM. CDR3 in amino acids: CASSLALSRVYNEQFF. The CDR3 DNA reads TGTGCCAGCAGTTTGGCATTGTCCAGGGTCTACAATGAGCAGTTCTTC.

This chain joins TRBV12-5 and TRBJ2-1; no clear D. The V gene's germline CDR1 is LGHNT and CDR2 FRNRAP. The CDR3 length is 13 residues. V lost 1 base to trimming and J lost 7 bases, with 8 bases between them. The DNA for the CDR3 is TGTGCTAGTGGTTTGGCACCTATAAATGAGCAGTTCTTC. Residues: CASGLAPINEQFF.

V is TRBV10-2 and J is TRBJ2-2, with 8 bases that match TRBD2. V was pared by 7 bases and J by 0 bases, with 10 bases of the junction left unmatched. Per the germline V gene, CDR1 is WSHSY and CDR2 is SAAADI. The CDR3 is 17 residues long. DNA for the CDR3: TGCGCCAGCACTGGGGTAGCGGGGTTCGCGAACACCGGGGAGCTGTTTTTT. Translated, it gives CASTGVAGFANTGELFF.

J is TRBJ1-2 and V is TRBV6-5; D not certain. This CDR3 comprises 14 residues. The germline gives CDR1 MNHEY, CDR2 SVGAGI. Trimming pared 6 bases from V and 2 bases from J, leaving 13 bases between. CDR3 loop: CASSSLGGNYGYTF. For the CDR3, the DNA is TGTGCCAGCAGCTCCCTAGGCGGCAACTATGGCTACACCTTC.

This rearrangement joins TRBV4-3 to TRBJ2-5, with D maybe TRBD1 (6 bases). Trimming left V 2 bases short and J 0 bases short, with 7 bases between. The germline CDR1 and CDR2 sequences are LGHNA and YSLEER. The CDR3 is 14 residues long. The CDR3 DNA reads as TGCGCCAGCAGCCAACAGGGGTACCAAGAGACCCAGTACTTC. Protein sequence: CASSQQGYQETQYF.

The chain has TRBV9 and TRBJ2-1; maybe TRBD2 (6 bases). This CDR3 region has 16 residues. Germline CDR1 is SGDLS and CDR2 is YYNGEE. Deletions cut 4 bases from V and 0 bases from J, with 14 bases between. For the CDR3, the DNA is TGTGCCAGCAGCCTTTTAGCGGAGAGCTCCTACAATGAGCAGTTCTTC. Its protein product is CASSLLAESSYNEQFF. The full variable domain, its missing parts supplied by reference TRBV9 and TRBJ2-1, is DSGVTQTPKHLITATGQRVTLRCSPRSGDLSVYWYQQSLDQGLQFLIQYYNGEERAKGNILERFSAQQFPDLHSELNLSSLELGDSALYFCASSLLAESSYNEQFFGPGTRLTVL.

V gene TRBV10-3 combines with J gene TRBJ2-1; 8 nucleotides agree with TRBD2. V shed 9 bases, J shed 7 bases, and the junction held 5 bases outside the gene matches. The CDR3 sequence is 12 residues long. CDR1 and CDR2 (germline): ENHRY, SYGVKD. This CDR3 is CAISTSGNEQFF. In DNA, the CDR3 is TGTGCCATTTCCACTAGCGGAAATGAGCAGTTCTTC.

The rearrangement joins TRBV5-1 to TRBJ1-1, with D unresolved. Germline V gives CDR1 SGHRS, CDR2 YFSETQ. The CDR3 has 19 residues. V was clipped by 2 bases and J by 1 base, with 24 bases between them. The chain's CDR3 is CASSLNGMSLGRGNTEAFF. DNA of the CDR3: TGCGCCAGCAGCTTAAATGGGATGTCATTAGGACGGGGGAACACTGAAGCTTTCTTT.

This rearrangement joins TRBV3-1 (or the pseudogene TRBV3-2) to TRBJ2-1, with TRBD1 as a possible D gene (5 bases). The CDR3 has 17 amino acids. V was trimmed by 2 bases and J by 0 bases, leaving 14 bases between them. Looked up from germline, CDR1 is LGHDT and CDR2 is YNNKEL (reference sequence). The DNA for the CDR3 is TGTGCCAGCAGCCAATCCCCAAGCACAGGCTCCTACAATGAGCAGTTCTTC. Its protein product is CASSQSPSTGSYNEQFF.

Here the CDR3 reads CASSSGRRGRDTEAFF. In DNA, the CDR3 is TGTGCCAGCAGCTCGGGTCGGAGGGGGCGCGACACTGAAGCTTTCTTT. V gene TRBV7-9 combines with J gene TRBJ1-1; 7 bases line up with TRBD1. Germline V CDR1 and CDR2: SEHNR, FQNEAQ (reference sequence). The CDR3 is 16 amino acids. The V gene end was trimmed by 4 bases and the J gene end by 3 bases; junction bases not matched to a gene: 11.

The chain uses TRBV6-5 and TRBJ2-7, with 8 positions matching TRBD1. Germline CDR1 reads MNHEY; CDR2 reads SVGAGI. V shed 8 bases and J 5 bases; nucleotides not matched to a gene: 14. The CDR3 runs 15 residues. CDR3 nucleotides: TGTGCCAGCCGAAAGGAAGGGACAGGATTCAACGAGCAGTACTTC. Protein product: CASRKEGTGFNEQYF.

CDR3 region: CASSRPQETQYF. In DNA, the CDR3 is TGTGCCAGCTCACGGCCCCAAGAGACCCAGTACTTC. The chain is built from TRBV18 and TRBJ2-5; D unresolved. The CDR3 length is 12 residues. Germline V gives CDR1 KGHSH, CDR2 LQKENI. Trimming left V 4 bases short and J 1 base short, with 4 bases between. Full variable domain (rest looked up from reference TRBV18 and TRBJ2-5): NAGVMQNPRHLVRRRGQEARLRCSPMKGHSHVYWYRQLPEEGLKFMVYLQKENIIDESGMPKERFSAEFPKEGPSILRIQQVVRGDSAAYFCASSRPQETQYFGPGTRLLVL.

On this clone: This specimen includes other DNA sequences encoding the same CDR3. CDR3 DNA: TGCGCCAGCAGCCAAGGGACACTTGGAAACACCATATATTTT. This encodes CASSQGTLGNTIYF. The chain combines TRBV4-3 with TRBJ1-3; weak D call: TRBD1 (5 bases). The CDR3 is made up of 14 amino acids. Germline-derived CDR1 and CDR2 are LGHNA and YSLEER. V was clipped by 1 base and J by 3 bases, with 7 bases between them.

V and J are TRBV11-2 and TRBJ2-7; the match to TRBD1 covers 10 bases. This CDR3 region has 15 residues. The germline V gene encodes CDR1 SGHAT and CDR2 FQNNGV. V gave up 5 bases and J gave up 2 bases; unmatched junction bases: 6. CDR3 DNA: TGTGCCAGCAGCATCGGGACAGGGGAAACCTACGAGCAGTACTTC. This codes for CASSIGTGETYEQYF.

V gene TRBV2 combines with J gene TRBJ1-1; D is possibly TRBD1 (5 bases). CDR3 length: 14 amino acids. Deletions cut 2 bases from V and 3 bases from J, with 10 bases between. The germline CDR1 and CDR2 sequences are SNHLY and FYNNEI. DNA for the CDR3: TGTGCCAGCAGTGAACAGGGATTGGACACTGAAGCTTTCTTT. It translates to CASSEQGLDTEAFF.

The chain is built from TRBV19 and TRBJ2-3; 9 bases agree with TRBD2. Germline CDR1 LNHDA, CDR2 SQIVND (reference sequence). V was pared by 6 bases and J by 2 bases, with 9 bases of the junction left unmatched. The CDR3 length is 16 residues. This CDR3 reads CASSLGSGGPTDTQYF. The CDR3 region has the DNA TGTGCCAGTAGCCTAGGTAGCGGGGGACCCACAGATACGCAGTATTTT.

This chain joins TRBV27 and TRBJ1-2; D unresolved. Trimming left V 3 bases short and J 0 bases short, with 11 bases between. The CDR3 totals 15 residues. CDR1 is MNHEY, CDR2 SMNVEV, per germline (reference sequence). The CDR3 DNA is TGTGCCAGCAGTTTCGGGAAGGGAGCTAACTATGGCTACACCTTC. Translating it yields CASSFGKGANYGYTF.

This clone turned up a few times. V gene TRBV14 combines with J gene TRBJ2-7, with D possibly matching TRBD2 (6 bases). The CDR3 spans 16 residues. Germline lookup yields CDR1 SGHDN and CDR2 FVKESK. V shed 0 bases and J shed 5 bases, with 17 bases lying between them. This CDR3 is CASSQDGGPYYDEQYF. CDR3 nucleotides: TGTGCCAGCAGCCAAGATGGAGGGCCATACTACGACGAGCAGTACTTC.

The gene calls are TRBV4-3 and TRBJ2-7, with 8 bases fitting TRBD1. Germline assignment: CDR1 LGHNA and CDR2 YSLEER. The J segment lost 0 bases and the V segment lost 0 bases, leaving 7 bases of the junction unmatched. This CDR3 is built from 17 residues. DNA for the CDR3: TGCGCCAGCAGCCAAGATTTTCAGGGGGCCGGCTCCTACGAGCAGTACTTC. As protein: CASSQDFQGAGSYEQYF.

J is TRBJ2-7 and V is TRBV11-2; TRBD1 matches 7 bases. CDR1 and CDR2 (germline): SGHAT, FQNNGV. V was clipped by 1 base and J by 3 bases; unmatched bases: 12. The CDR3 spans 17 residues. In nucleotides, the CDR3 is TGTGCCAGCAGCTTAGTCGGGTCGGTGGGACAGCTCTACGAGCAGTACTTC. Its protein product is CASSLVGSVGQLYEQYF.

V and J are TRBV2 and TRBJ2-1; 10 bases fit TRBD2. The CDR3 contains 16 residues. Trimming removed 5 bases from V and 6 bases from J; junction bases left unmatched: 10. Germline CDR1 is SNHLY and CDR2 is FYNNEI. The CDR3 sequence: CASSHTTSGTTNEQFF. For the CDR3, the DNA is TGTGCCAGCAGTCACACCACTAGCGGGACGACCAATGAGCAGTTCTTC.

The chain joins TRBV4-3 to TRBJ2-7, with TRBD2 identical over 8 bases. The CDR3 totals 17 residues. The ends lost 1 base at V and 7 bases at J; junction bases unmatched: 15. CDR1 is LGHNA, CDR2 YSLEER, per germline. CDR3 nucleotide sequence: TGCGCCAGCAGCCAAGGGTCTCGGGGAGCGGGAGCTGGTGAGCAGTACTTC. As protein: CASSQGSRGAGAGEQYF.

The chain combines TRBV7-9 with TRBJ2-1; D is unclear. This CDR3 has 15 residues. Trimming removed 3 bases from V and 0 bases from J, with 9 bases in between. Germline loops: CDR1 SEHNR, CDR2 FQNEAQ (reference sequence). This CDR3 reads CASSFGLSSYNEQFF. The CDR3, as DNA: TGTGCCAGCAGCTTCGGTCTTAGCTCCTACAATGAGCAGTTCTTC. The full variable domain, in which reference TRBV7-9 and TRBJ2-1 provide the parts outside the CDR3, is DTGVSQNPRHKITKRGQNVTFRCDPISEHNRLYWYRQTLGQGPEFLTYFQNEAQLEKSRLLSDRFSAERPKGSFSTLEIQRTEQGDSAMYLCASSFGLSSYNEQFFGPGTRLTVL.

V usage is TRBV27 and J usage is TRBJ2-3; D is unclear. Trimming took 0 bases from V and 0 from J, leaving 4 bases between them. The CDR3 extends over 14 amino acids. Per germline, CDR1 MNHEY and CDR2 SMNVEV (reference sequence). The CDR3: CASSLSTSTDTQYF. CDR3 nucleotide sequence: TGTGCCAGCAGTTTATCTACTAGCACAGATACGCAGTATTTT.

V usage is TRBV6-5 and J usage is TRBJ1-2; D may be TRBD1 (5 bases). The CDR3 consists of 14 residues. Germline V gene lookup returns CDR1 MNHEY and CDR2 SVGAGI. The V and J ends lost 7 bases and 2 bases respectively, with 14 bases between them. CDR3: CASIPSKGNYGYTF. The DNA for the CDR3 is TGTGCCAGCATACCCTCAAAGGGGAACTATGGCTACACCTTC.

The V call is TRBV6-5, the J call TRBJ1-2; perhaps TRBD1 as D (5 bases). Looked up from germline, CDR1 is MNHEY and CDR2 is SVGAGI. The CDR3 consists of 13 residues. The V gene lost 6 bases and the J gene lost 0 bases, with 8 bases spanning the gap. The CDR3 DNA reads TGTGCCAGCAGGGACACCACTAACTATGGCTACACCTTC. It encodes CASRDTTNYGYTF.

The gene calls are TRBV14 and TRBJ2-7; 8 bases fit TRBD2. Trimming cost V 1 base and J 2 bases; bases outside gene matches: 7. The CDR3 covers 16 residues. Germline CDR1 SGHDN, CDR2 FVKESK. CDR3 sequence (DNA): TGTGCCAGCAGCCAAGGGGGCGGGACTAGAGCCTACGAGCAGTACTTC. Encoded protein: CASSQGGGTRAYEQYF.

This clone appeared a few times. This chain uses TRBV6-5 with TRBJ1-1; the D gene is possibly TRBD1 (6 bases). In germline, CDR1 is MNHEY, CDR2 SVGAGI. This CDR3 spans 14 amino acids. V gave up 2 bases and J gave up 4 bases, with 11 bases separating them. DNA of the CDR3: TGTGCCAGCAGTTACGAGGGCAGGGGCACTGAAGCTTTCTTT. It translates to CASSYEGRGTEAFF.

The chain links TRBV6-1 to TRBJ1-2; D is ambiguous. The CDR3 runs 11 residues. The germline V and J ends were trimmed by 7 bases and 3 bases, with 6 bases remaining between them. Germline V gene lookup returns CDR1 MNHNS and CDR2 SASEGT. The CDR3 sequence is CASTFDYGYTF. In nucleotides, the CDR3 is TGTGCCAGCACATTTGACTATGGCTACACCTTC.